One sample yielded the 26 T cell receptor beta chains listed below, sequenced in a study of blood T cell repertoires in COVID-19. Sequenced by immunoSEQ multiplex PCR; TCRdb stores in-frame clones only, minus some. The sample holds 25,000 to 35,000 clones, about four fifths seen once. Source material: peripheral blood. The receptors come from an elderly woman with acute or convalescent COVID-19.

The rearrangement joins TRBV11-1 to TRBJ1-1, with D possibly TRBD1 on 5 matching bases. Deletions cut 5 bases from V and 1 base from J, with 14 bases between. CDR3 length equals 15 residues. From germline, CDR1 is SGHAT and CDR2 FQDESV (reference sequence). The CDR3 bases are TGTGCCAGCAGCCCCGCCGGCGGGGGGAACACTGAAGCTTTCTTT. Translated, it gives CASSPAGGGNTEAFF. Supplemented by reference TRBV11-1 and TRBJ1-1, the full variable domain reads EAEVAQSPRYKITEKSQAVAFWCDPISGHATLYWYRQILGQGPELLVQFQDESVVDDSQLPKDRFSAERLKGVDSTLKIQPAELGDSAMYLCASSPAGGGNTEAFFGQGTRLTVV.

In this sample, this clone turned up once. The chain employs TRBV24-1 and TRBJ1-1; 7 positions match TRBD1. Germline trimming cut 7 bases from V and 1 base from J; bases unmatched to any gene: 2. From germline, CDR1 is KGHDR and CDR2 SFDVKD. The CDR3 loop spans 13 amino acids. The CDR3 sequence: CATRTGKNTEAFF. The CDR3 nucleotides are TGTGCCACCAGGACAGGGAAGAACACTGAAGCTTTCTTT.

The chain is built from TRBV6-2 or TRBV6-3 and TRBJ1-5; D is possibly TRBD1 (6 bases). V was shortened by 4 bases and J by 7 bases, with 11 bases between the two germline ends. Germline CDR1 MNHEY, CDR2 SVGEGT. This CDR3 spans 13 amino acids. For the CDR3, the DNA is TGTGCCAGCAGTTCCCAGGGGAAGCAGCCCCAGCATTTT. Translation gives CASSSQGKQPQHF.

V gene TRBV29-1 combines with J gene TRBJ1-1; D remains ambiguous. Germline values: CDR1 SQVTM, CDR2 ANQGSEA. The CDR3 runs 13 residues. Between the trimmed V and J ends, which lost 0 bases and 1 base, there was a span of 6 bases. In DNA, the CDR3 is TGCAGCGTTGAAGACACAGCGAACACTGAAGCTTTCTTT. Protein: CSVEDTANTEAFF.

The chain links TRBV27 to TRBJ2-7; the D gene is possibly TRBD1 (5 bases). Per the germline V gene, CDR1 is MNHEY and CDR2 is SMNVEV (reference sequence). The CDR3 runs to 13 residues. The ends were cut back, 8 bases at V and 1 base at J, with 12 bases in the middle. The CDR3 DNA follows: TGTGCCAGCTGGGGCCTCAAGTCCTACGAGCAGTACTTC. Its protein product is CASWGLKSYEQYF.

In this sample, this clone turned up a few times. The rearrangement links TRBV6-7 to TRBJ2-7, with 12 bases identical to TRBD2. TRBV6-7 is placed among ORFs of uncertain function. Germline trimming cut 0 bases from V and 3 bases from J; bases unmatched to any gene: 3. CDR3 length equals 16 residues. The CDR3 protein is CASSYSRLAGVYEQYF. In DNA form, the CDR3 reads TGTGCCAGCAGTTACTCCAGACTAGCGGGAGTCTACGAGCAGTACTTC.

The chain combines TRBV10-3 with TRBJ1-4, with D hard to call. Germline assignment: CDR1 ENHRY and CDR2 SYGVKD. CDR3 length: 14 residues. V was cut by 10 bases and J by 1 base, with 13 bases left in between. The CDR3 is CATFDGGTNEKLFF. For the CDR3, the DNA is TGTGCCACGTTTGACGGAGGAACTAATGAAAAACTGTTTTTT.

The chain has TRBV4-1 and TRBJ2-2; possibly TRBD2 for D (5 bases). The CDR3 length is 14 residues. The germline V gene has CDR1 MGHRA and CDR2 YSYEKL. Trimming pared 6 bases from V and 0 bases from J, leaving 8 bases between. CDR3 residues: CASRSGANTGELFF. The CDR3 nucleotides read TGCGCCAGCAGGAGCGGAGCGAACACCGGGGAGCTGTTTTTT.

In this sample, this clone turned up once. This sequence joins TRBV2 and TRBJ2-7, with a possible D match to TRBD2 (6 bases). CDR3 length equals 14 residues. The ends were cut back, 0 bases at V and 2 bases at J, with 8 bases in the middle. CDR1 SNHLY and CDR2 FYNNEI come from the germline V gene. As DNA, the CDR3 is TGTGCCAGCAGTGAAGCGGGGGGAGCCTACGAGCAGTACTTC. Translated: CASSEAGGAYEQYF.

The chain is built from TRBV11-1 and TRBJ1-6; 8 nucleotides align to TRBD1. Germline CDR1 reads SGHAT; CDR2 reads FQDESV (reference sequence). Trimming removed 3 bases from V and 8 bases from J; junction bases left unmatched: 3. The CDR3 runs to 14 residues. CDR3 in DNA: TGTGCCAGCAGCTTCTTACAGGGGGATTCACCCCTCCACTTT. Its protein product is CASSFLQGDSPLHF.

The genes are TRBV5-5 and TRBJ1-5; 7 nucleotides line up with TRBD1. Germline V CDR1 and CDR2: SGHKS, YYEKEE (reference sequence). Unmatched junction bases numbered 8, after V lost 4 bases and J lost 1 base. The CDR3 runs 16 residues. Written as DNA, the CDR3 is TGTGCCAGCAGCAGTACAGGGGAAGGGAGCAATCAGCCCCAGCATTTT. It translates to CASSSTGEGSNQPQHF.

This clone has just a few counts. This sequence joins TRBV23-1 and TRBJ2-3; maybe TRBD2 (5 bases). TRBV23-1 is classed as an ORF, of uncertain function. CDR3 size: 14 residues. The germline V and J ends were trimmed by 2 bases and 3 bases, with 9 bases remaining between them. CDR3 nucleotides: TGCGCCAGCAGTCAACCGACGGGGACAGATACGCAGTATTTT. This translates into CASSQPTGTDTQYF.

The chain couples TRBV6-6 to TRBJ1-3; D gene unclear. The CDR3 runs 14 residues. Germline CDR1 is MNHNY and CDR2 is SVGAGI (reference sequence). Trimming stripped 2 bases from V and 2 bases from J, with 7 bases between. The CDR3 spells CASSYETPGNTIYF. CDR3 DNA sequence: TGTGCCAGCAGTTACGAGACTCCTGGAAACACCATATATTTT.

This chain links TRBV5-1 with TRBJ2-5; a possible D gene is TRBD2 (6 bases). Germline lookup yields CDR1 SGHRS and CDR2 YFSETQ. The ends were cut back, 0 bases at V and 5 bases at J, with 14 bases in the middle. CDR3 length: 15 amino acids. CDR3 coding DNA: TGCGCCAGCAGCTTGGGCGGGACGAGGGACGAGACCCAGTACTTC. This sequence encodes CASSLGGTRDETQYF.

The chain is built from TRBV18 and TRBJ2-5; 8 bases align to TRBD1. This CDR3 has 14 amino acids. Germline V gene data show CDR1 as KGHSH and CDR2 as LQKENI. V lost 5 bases, J lost 3 bases, and 5 bases stayed unmatched. The CDR3 region has the DNA TGTGCCAGCTCATCTAGGACAGGGAAAGAGACCCAGTACTTC. Protein sequence: CASSSRTGKETQYF.

The chain has TRBV2 and TRBJ2-7, with 11 positions matching TRBD1. CDR1 and CDR2 (germline): SNHLY, FYNNEI. This CDR3 has 17 residues. V was clipped by 6 bases and J by 4 bases; unmatched bases: 14. The CDR3 DNA reads TGTGCCAGCAGGACCGGACAGGGGGCGGTTTTGTCTTACGAGCAGTACTTC. This gives the protein CASRTGQGAVLSYEQYF.

V gene TRBV5-1 combines with J gene TRBJ1-5, with D possibly TRBD1 on 6 matching bases. Germline values: CDR1 SGHRS, CDR2 YFSETQ. Trimming stripped 4 bases from V and 7 bases from J, with 15 bases between. The CDR3 spans 14 residues. The CDR3 loop reads CASSLGQKGQPQHF. CDR3 DNA sequence: TGCGCCAGCAGCCTAGGACAGAAAGGACAGCCCCAGCATTTT.

About this clone: The junction departs from the called germline gene at one end, perhaps through a read error. The chain recombines TRBV10-1 with TRBJ2-7; TRBD2 might be the D (7 bases). The CDR3 is made up of 13 amino acids. CDR1 WNHNN and CDR2 SYGVQD come from the germline V gene (reference sequence). The CDR3 is CASSGWPGGAQNF. DNA for the CDR3: TGCGCCAGCAGTGGGTGGCCGGGGGGCGCCCAAAACTTC.

On this clone itself: This specimen includes other DNA sequences encoding the same CDR3. V and J are TRBV5-1 and TRBJ2-5, with a tentative D call TRBD1 (6 bases). The CDR3 is made up of 15 amino acids. Trimming took 1 base from V and 5 from J, leaving 15 bases between them. CDR1 and CDR2 from the germline V gene are SGHRS and YFSETQ. Written as DNA, the CDR3 is TGCGCCAGCAGCTTGCAGGGGCAGGGGTTCGAGACCCAGTACTTC. Residues: CASSLQGQGFETQYF.

V and J are TRBV7-3 and TRBJ2-1, with TRBD1 identical over 7 bases. The germline V gene has CDR1 SGHTA and CDR2 FQGTGA. V trimming: 5 bases; J trimming: 9 bases; junction bases outside the gene matches: 13. The CDR3 runs to 15 residues. CDR3 DNA: TGTGCCAGCAGCCGAGACAGGGTCCGACAATCTGAGCAGTTCTTC. This sequence encodes CASSRDRVRQSEQFF.

The rearrangement uses TRBV7-2 and TRBJ2-3; D is perhaps TRBD2 (6 bases). CDR1 SGHTA and CDR2 FQGNSA come from the germline V gene. V was pared by 6 bases and J by 6 bases, with 16 bases between. The CDR3 runs to 14 residues. In DNA form, the CDR3 reads TGTGCCAGCAGGAGTGGAGGGTCCGGGGATACGCAGTATTTT. Translated, it gives CASRSGGSGDTQYF.

The V call is TRBV29-1, the J call TRBJ2-4; D possibly corresponds to TRBD2 (6 bases). Germline CDR1 reads SQVTM; CDR2 reads ANQGSEA. V was cut by 0 bases and J by 5 bases, with 11 bases left in between. This CDR3 is built from 14 residues. The CDR3 sequence: CSVEEARGQNIQYF. CDR3 DNA sequence: TGCAGCGTTGAAGAGGCGCGGGGTCAAAACATTCAGTACTTC. Full variable domain (remainder filled in from reference TRBV29-1 and TRBJ2-4): SAVISQKPSRDICQRGTSLTIQCQVDSQVTMMFWYRQQPGQSLTLIATANQGSEATYESGFVIDKFPISRPNLTFSTLTVSNMSPEDSSIYLCSVEEARGQNIQYFGAGTRLSVL.

This clone was detected once. J is TRBJ2-7 and V is TRBV30; no firm D call. The V and J ends lost 0 bases and 6 bases respectively, with 15 bases between them. The CDR3 contains 14 residues. Germline V gene data show CDR1 as GTSNPN and CDR2 as SVGIG (reference sequence). CDR3 DNA sequence: TGTGCCTGGAGTGTAAGGAGTGGCCGGGTCGAGCAGTACTTC. Amino acid sequence: CAWSVRSGRVEQYF.

The V gene is TRBV30, the J gene TRBJ1-4; D is unclear. Trimming removed 5 bases at V and 7 bases at J, with 17 bases between. Germline V gene sequence: CDR1 GTSNPN, CDR2 SVGIG (reference sequence). This CDR3 is 14 amino acids long. The CDR3 loop reads CAWQEGPSIEKLFF. As DNA, the CDR3 is TGTGCCTGGCAGGAGGGCCCCTCGATTGAAAAACTGTTTTTT.

J is TRBJ1-1 and V is TRBV18, with D possibly matching TRBD1 (5 bases). Germline V gives CDR1 KGHSH, CDR2 LQKENI. Deletions cut 4 bases from V and 4 bases from J, with 13 bases between. The CDR3 is 14 residues long. The chain's CDR3 is CASSRQPAATEAFF. The DNA of the CDR3 is TGTGCCAGCTCACGACAGCCCGCGGCCACTGAAGCTTTCTTT.

The chain employs TRBV19 and TRBJ1-1; weak D call: TRBD1 (6 bases). Germline CDR1 is LNHDA and CDR2 is SQIVND (reference sequence). This CDR3 region has 16 residues. V dropped 7 bases and J dropped 1 base, with 19 bases sitting between them. CDR3 in DNA: TGTGCCAGTACCCCCCAATGGCAGGGGCAGAACACTGAAGCTTTCTTT. Amino acid sequence: CASTPQWQGQNTEAFF.